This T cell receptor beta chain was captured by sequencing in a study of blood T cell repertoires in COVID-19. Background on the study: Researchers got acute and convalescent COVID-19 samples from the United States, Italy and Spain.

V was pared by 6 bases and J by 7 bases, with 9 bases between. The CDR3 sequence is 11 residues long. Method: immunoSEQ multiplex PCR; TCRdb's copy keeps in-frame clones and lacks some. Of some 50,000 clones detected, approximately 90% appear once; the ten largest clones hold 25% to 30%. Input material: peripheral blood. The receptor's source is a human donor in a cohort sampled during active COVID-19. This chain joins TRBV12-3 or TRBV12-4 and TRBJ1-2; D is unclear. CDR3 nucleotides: TGTGCCAGCAGCACAAGAGGTGGCTACACCTTC. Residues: CASSTRGGYTF.